The 21 T cell receptor beta chains reported below all come from one sample, sequenced in a study of early T cells in non-severe SARS-CoV-2 infection. Via MiXCR, TCRdb re-called the 5' RACE reads, giving one row per CDR3 protein. The table has some 82,000 distinct CDR3 sequences, less than 8% seen once. The source material was whole blood. The source of these receptors is an adult who was a healthcare worker with PCR-confirmed SARS-CoV-2 infection or an uninfected control (not recorded which).

The sample holds many counts of this clonotype. This chain joins TRBV9 and TRBJ2-1; 8 nucleotides agree with TRBD2. CDR3 length: 15 residues. Germline values: CDR1 SGDLS, CDR2 YYNGEE. The ends lost 1 base at V and 5 bases at J; junction bases unmatched: 5. The CDR3 nucleotides are TGTGCCAGCAGCGTAAAGCGGGAGTTCGACAATGAGCAGTTCTTC. Protein sequence: CASSVKREFDNEQFF.

This clonotype was recorded many times. The V and J genes are TRBV7-6 and TRBJ2-5; D gene uncertain. Germline CDR1 is SGHVS and CDR2 is FNYEAQ. With 2 bases removed from V and 2 bases from J, the gap between germline ends came to 6 bases. The CDR3 is made up of 13 amino acids. In DNA, the CDR3 is TGTGCCAGCAGCTTATCCCGTCAAGAGACCCAGTACTTC. This gives the protein CASSLSRQETQYF.

This clonotype was detected only a few times. The chain carries TRBV5-1 and TRBJ1-3; tentatively, D is TRBD1 (6 bases). Trimming stripped 4 bases from V and 4 bases from J, with 12 bases between. The germline gives CDR1 SGHRS, CDR2 YFSETQ. The CDR3 runs to 14 residues. The CDR3: CASSEQGAGNTIYF. The CDR3 DNA follows: TGCGCCAGCAGCGAACAGGGTGCCGGAAACACCATATATTTT.

In its sample, this clonotype was seen a few times. The chain joins TRBV27 to TRBJ1-1; possibly TRBD1 for D (6 bases). The CDR3 spans 14 residues. V lost 5 bases to trimming and J lost 1 base, with 11 bases between them. CDR1 is MNHEY, CDR2 SMNVEV, per germline (reference sequence). For the CDR3, the DNA is TGTGCCAGCAGTACAGGGCGGCCGAACACTGAAGCTTTCTTT. Translating it yields CASSTGRPNTEAFF.

The chain links TRBV19 to TRBJ1-5; maybe TRBD1 (5 bases). The CDR3 contains 13 residues. V shed 6 bases and J shed 5 bases, with 11 bases lying between them. Germline V gives CDR1 LNHDA, CDR2 SQIVND (reference sequence). The CDR3, as DNA: TGTGCCAGTAGAACGGCGGGGGATCAGCCCCAGCATTTT. This encodes CASRTAGDQPQHF.

This clonotype was counted ten times or more. The chain joins TRBV7-8 to TRBJ2-1; a possible D gene is TRBD1 (5 bases). Trimming cost V 5 bases and J 8 bases, with 7 bases left between them. This CDR3 is built from 11 residues. Germline V gene data show CDR1 as SGHVS and CDR2 as FQNEAQ. CDR3 sequence (DNA): TGTGCCAGCAGCAGGGGTTATGAGCAGTTCTTC. Translating gives CASSRGYEQFF.

This clonotype has just a few counts. The chain's CDR3 is CASSLTGTGGETQYF. The CDR3 DNA reads TGTGCCAGCAGCTTGACCGGGACAGGGGGCGAGACCCAGTACTTC. The chain recombines TRBV5-4 with TRBJ2-5, with 12 bases lining up with TRBD1. V trimming: 1 base; J trimming: 5 bases; junction bases outside the gene matches: 3. The CDR3 has 15 residues. Germline V gives CDR1 SGHNT, CDR2 YYREEE (reference sequence). The entire variable domain, with the rest obtained from reference TRBV5-4 and TRBJ2-5, is as follows: ETGVTQSPTHLIKTRGQQVTLRCSSQSGHNTVSWYQQALGQGPQFIFQYYREEENGRGNFPPRFSGLQFPNYSSELNVNALELDDSALYLCASSLTGTGGETQYFGPGTRLLVL.

At least ten counts were recorded for this clonotype. The chain uses TRBV5-4 and TRBJ2-3, with D perhaps TRBD2 (5 bases). Trimming stripped 0 bases from V and 4 bases from J, with 15 bases between. Germline V CDR1 and CDR2: SGHNT, YYREEE (reference sequence). The CDR3 extends over 16 amino acids. Here the CDR3 reads CASSLAAFSDADTQYF. The CDR3 DNA reads as TGTGCCAGCAGCTTGGCCGCGTTTAGCGACGCAGATACGCAGTATTTT.

This clonotype was observed many times. The chain couples TRBV29-1 to TRBJ2-5; 12 bases match TRBD2. The CDR3 is made up of 12 amino acids. The V gene end was trimmed by 7 bases and the J gene end by 7 bases; junction bases not matched to a gene: 4. The germline CDR1 and CDR2 sequences are SQVTM and ANQGSEA. CDR3 amino acids: CSGLAGGPTQYF. Here the CDR3 DNA reads TGCAGCGGCCTAGCGGGGGGGCCGACCCAGTACTTC.

This clonotype was counted many times. The chain combines TRBV20-1 with TRBJ2-7, with TRBD2 as a possible D gene (5 bases). The germline CDR1 and CDR2 sequences are DFQATT and SNEGSKA (reference sequence). V was cut by 6 bases and J by 7 bases, with 16 bases left in between. The CDR3 has 12 amino acids. The CDR3 region has the DNA TGCAGTGCCCCGCCTCAAACGGGGGAGCAGTACTTC. Translated: CSAPPQTGEQYF.

This clonotype was picked up a small number of times. This chain uses TRBV3-1 with TRBJ1-2; tentative D call: TRBD1 (5 bases). V lost 7 bases to trimming and J lost 7 bases, with 19 bases between them. Germline assignment: CDR1 LGHDT and CDR2 YNNKEL (reference sequence). This CDR3 comprises 14 residues. The CDR3: CASTPSWGRAGYTF. In DNA form, the CDR3 reads TGTGCCAGCACCCCGTCTTGGGGCCGGGCTGGCTACACCTTC.

This clonotype was detected ten times or more. The chain combines TRBV19 with TRBJ1-1, with D perhaps matching TRBD1 (5 bases). Germline CDR1 LNHDA, CDR2 SQIVND (reference sequence). V dropped 6 bases and J dropped 1 base, with 12 bases sitting between them. This CDR3 is 14 amino acids long. The CDR3 protein is CASSPGGANTEAFF. Written as DNA, the CDR3 is TGTGCCAGTAGCCCTGGCGGGGCGAACACTGAAGCTTTCTTT. Full variable domain (missing parts from reference TRBV19 and TRBJ1-1): DGGITQSPKYLFRKEGQNVTLSCEQNLNHDAMYWYRQDPGQGLRLIYYSQIVNDFQKGDIAEGYSVSREKKESFPLTVTSAQKNPTAFYLCASSPGGANTEAFFGQGTRLTVV.

This clonotype was observed at least ten times. The CDR3 sequence: CATSRVARPLSGANVLTF. In DNA form, the CDR3 reads TGTGCCACCAGCAGAGTGGCAAGGCCTCTCTCTGGGGCCAACGTCCTGACTTTC. V usage is TRBV15 and J usage is TRBJ2-6; no definite D call. Trimming removed 1 base from V and 0 bases from J, with 13 bases in between. The CDR3 sequence is 18 residues long. CDR1 is LNHNV and CDR2 is YYDKDF in the germline V gene (reference sequence).

This clonotype has a count of ten or more. The chain combines TRBV5-1 with TRBJ2-3; 7 bases are a match to TRBD1. Unmatched junction bases numbered 9, after V lost 3 bases and J lost 5 bases. This CDR3 is 15 amino acids long. The germline V gene encodes CDR1 SGHRS and CDR2 YFSETQ. CDR3 sequence (DNA): TGCGCCAGCAGCTACGACAGGGATCTCCAAGATACGCAGTATTTT. This gives the protein CASSYDRDLQDTQYF.

This clonotype was seen ten or more times. The chain links TRBV6-1 to TRBJ2-2; perhaps TRBD1 as D (6 bases). Germline-derived CDR1 and CDR2 are MNHNS and SASEGT. This CDR3 contains 15 residues. V lost 7 bases and J lost 1, with 13 bases in between. CDR3 DNA: TGTGCCAGCAAAGTAGACAGGTGGAACACCGGGGAGCTGTTTTTT. Protein product: CASKVDRWNTGELFF.

In this sample, this clonotype turned up many times. The chain joins TRBV12-5 to TRBJ2-1; 10 bases match TRBD2. Germline V gene lookup returns CDR1 LGHNT and CDR2 FRNRAP. The ends lost 5 bases at V and 8 bases at J; junction bases unmatched: 9. The CDR3 runs 15 residues. CDR3 sequence: CASGPGTSDRDEQFF. CDR3 in DNA: TGTGCTAGTGGTCCTGGGACTAGCGATAGAGATGAGCAGTTCTTC.

This clonotype was observed a handful of times. The V and J genes are TRBV7-9 and TRBJ2-3; D call uncertain. CDR1 and CDR2 (germline): SEHNR, FQNEAQ (reference sequence). The CDR3 extends over 14 amino acids. Trimming removed 1 base at V and 6 bases at J, with 11 bases between. CDR3: CASSLDMRADTQYF. The CDR3 DNA is TGTGCCAGCAGCTTAGATATGCGCGCGGATACGCAGTATTTT.

This clonotype was observed a handful of times. This chain links TRBV10-3 with TRBJ1-3; 7 bases line up with TRBD1. V was clipped by 6 bases and J by 4 bases; unmatched bases: 9. Germline loops: CDR1 ENHRY, CDR2 SYGVKD. This CDR3 is 15 amino acids long. The CDR3 is CAIRETGAAGNTIYF. The CDR3 DNA reads TGTGCCATCAGGGAAACAGGGGCTGCAGGAAACACCATATATTTT.

This sequence joins TRBV5-4 and TRBJ2-7; D remains unclear. The CDR3 loop spans 13 amino acids. V gave up 7 bases and J gave up 4 bases, with 15 bases separating them. Germline CDR1 reads SGHNT; CDR2 reads YYREEE (reference sequence). CDR3 DNA: TGTGCCAGCTCCCGAGAGACTTCATACGAGCAGTACTTC. Its translation is CASSRETSYEQYF.

This clonotype turned up a few times. The chain links TRBV7-8 to TRBJ1-2; the match to TRBD1 covers 8 bases. Germline V gene lookup returns CDR1 SGHVS and CDR2 FQNEAQ. Losses at the gene ends were 6 bases for V and 6 bases for J; bases not matched to a gene: 9. The CDR3 runs 14 residues. CDR3 region: CASRGPRTGNGYTF. The CDR3 nucleotides read TGTGCCAGCAGGGGGCCGAGGACAGGGAATGGCTACACCTTC.

This clonotype was seen many times. The gene calls are TRBV11-2 and TRBJ2-7; TRBD1 aligns across 8 bases. Germline CDR1 SGHAT, CDR2 FQNNGV. The CDR3 covers 16 residues. The J segment lost 5 bases and the V segment lost 7 bases, leaving 16 bases of the junction unmatched. CDR3: CASTIRGDRLINEQYF. The CDR3 region has the DNA TGTGCCAGCACCATTAGGGGGGACAGGTTGATAAACGAGCAGTACTTC.